Presented here are 28 T cell receptor beta chains from one specimen sequenced in a study of T cells after yellow fever vaccination. TCRdb reprocessed the 5' RACE reads with MiXCR, giving one entry per CDR3 protein. Of 450,000 to 650,000 distinct CDR3 sequences detected, around a fifth appear once; the ten largest clones hold around 16%. The sequencing here drew on PBMCs, taken roughly 23 days after the first yellow fever vaccination. The origin of the receptors is a young man who received the YFV17D yellow fever vaccine.

The chain links TRBV7-2 to TRBJ1-5; D not certain. The CDR3 covers 13 residues. Deletions cut 5 bases from V and 8 bases from J, with 13 bases between. Germline lookup yields CDR1 SGHTA and CDR2 FQGNSA. Here the CDR3 reads CASSPEGQEPQHF. The CDR3, as DNA: TGTGCCAGCAGCCCGGAGGGCCAGGAGCCCCAGCATTTT.

This clonotype was seen a few times. This chain connects TRBV19 to TRBJ2-7, with no clear D. This CDR3 contains 11 residues. Looked up from germline, CDR1 is LNHDA and CDR2 is SQIVND (reference sequence). Trimming removed 5 bases from V and 3 bases from J, with 5 bases in between. The chain's CDR3 is CASSDNYEQYV. For the CDR3, the DNA is TGTGCCAGTAGTGACAACTACGAGCAGTACGTC.

The gene calls are TRBV15 and TRBJ1-5; D ambiguous. This CDR3 comprises 15 residues. CDR1 LNHNV and CDR2 YYDKDF come from the germline V gene (reference sequence). Trimming removed 0 bases from V and 9 bases from J, with 15 bases in between. CDR3 DNA: TGTGCCACCAGCAGAGAACCCTCTTCTGACATGCCCCAGCATTTT. It encodes CATSREPSSDMPQHF.

The chain carries TRBV7-2 and TRBJ1-3; D gene ambiguous. This CDR3 spans 15 amino acids. V lost 5 bases and J lost 1, with 12 bases in between. The germline V gene encodes CDR1 SGHTA and CDR2 FQGNSA. CDR3 DNA sequence: TGTGCCAGCAGCCAAACCCACGGTTCTGGAAACACCATATATTTT. It is translated as CASSQTHGSGNTIYF.

The V gene is TRBV19, the J gene TRBJ1-1; D ambiguous. The CDR3 is made up of 13 amino acids. Trimming removed 7 bases from V and 1 base from J, with 10 bases in between. From germline, CDR1 is LNHDA and CDR2 SQIVND (reference sequence). The CDR3 is CASMPGWNTEAFF. For the CDR3, the DNA is TGTGCCAGTATGCCGGGATGGAACACTGAAGCTTTCTTT.

The chain has TRBV4-3 and TRBJ1-5; the D is unclear. Per the germline V gene, CDR1 is LGHNA and CDR2 is YSLEER. Trimming removed 3 bases at V and 3 bases at J, with 12 bases between. This CDR3 has 15 amino acids. CDR3 region: CASSQVLRANQPQHF. CDR3 bases: TGCGCCAGCAGCCAGGTCCTCCGCGCCAATCAGCCCCAGCATTTT.

This clonotype came up a few times. The chain couples TRBV6-5 to TRBJ1-2, with a possible D match to TRBD1 (5 bases). Trimming stripped 4 bases from V and 3 bases from J, with 18 bases between. Germline V gene sequence: CDR1 MNHEY, CDR2 SVGAGI. The CDR3 is made up of 16 amino acids. This CDR3 is CASSSILQGVDYGYTF. CDR3 nucleotides: TGTGCCAGCAGTTCAATCCTCCAAGGGGTGGACTATGGCTACACCTTC.

This clonotype was detected many times. V usage is TRBV4-3 and J usage is TRBJ2-7, with D uncertain. The CDR3 has 13 amino acids. Between the trimmed V and J ends, which lost 3 bases and 6 bases, there was a span of 12 bases. Germline V gene lookup returns CDR1 LGHNA and CDR2 YSLEER. The CDR3 nucleotides are TGCGCCAGCAGCCACATCCCGGACGGCGAGCAGTACTTC. This encodes CASSHIPDGEQYF.

The V gene is TRBV2, the J gene TRBJ1-1; 8 bases align to TRBD1. Germline-derived CDR1 and CDR2 are SNHLY and FYNNEI. Trimming took 7 bases from V and 10 from J; bases not matched to a gene: 11. This CDR3 has 13 amino acids. CDR3 nucleotide sequence: TGTGCCAGCATCGGGACAGGCTCCTCCGGAGCTTTCTTT. This encodes CASIGTGSSGAFF.

This clonotype was seen many times. This chain uses TRBV27 with TRBJ2-5, with D unresolved. This CDR3 contains 14 residues. Germline V CDR1 and CDR2: MNHEY, SMNVEV (reference sequence). The V and J ends lost 6 bases and 1 base respectively, with 12 bases between them. The CDR3 sequence is CASRNTFSQETQYF. CDR3 in DNA: TGTGCCAGCAGGAATACCTTCTCCCAAGAGACCCAGTACTTC.

This clonotype has a handful of counts. The chain joins TRBV20-1 to TRBJ2-1, with TRBD2 identical over 12 bases. This CDR3 has 19 amino acids. In germline, CDR1 is DFQATT, CDR2 SNEGSKA (reference sequence). V lost 1 base and J lost 0; bases outside the gene matches: 10. This CDR3 reads CSARVGELAGGSSYNEQFF. In DNA, the CDR3 is TGCAGTGCTAGAGTGGGGGAGCTAGCGGGGGGGAGCTCCTACAATGAGCAGTTCTTC.

This clonotype has just one count. This rearrangement joins TRBV18 to TRBJ2-1, with 8 bases fitting TRBD1. This CDR3 spans 16 amino acids. V shed 3 bases, J shed 2 bases, and the junction held 6 bases outside the gene matches. Germline V lookup: CDR1 KGHSH, CDR2 LQKENI. The CDR3 sequence: CASSPTGVIAYNEQFF. DNA for the CDR3: TGTGCCAGCTCACCGACAGGGGTAATCGCCTACAATGAGCAGTTCTTC.

The chain links TRBV10-3 to TRBJ1-1, with TRBD1 matching 9 bases. The trim removed 1 base at V and 3 bases at J, leaving 3 bases unmatched. This CDR3 contains 15 residues. From germline, CDR1 is ENHRY and CDR2 SYGVKD. The CDR3 reads CAISEWDREYTEAFF. CDR3 coding DNA: TGTGCCATCAGTGAGTGGGACAGGGAATACACTGAAGCTTTCTTT.

In its sample, this clonotype was seen a few times. This chain connects TRBV27 to TRBJ2-3; 9 positions agree with TRBD2. J gave up 3 bases and V 5 bases, and 9 bases lay outside the gene matches. CDR1 and CDR2 from the germline V gene are MNHEY and SMNVEV (reference sequence). This CDR3 contains 16 residues. This CDR3 is CASSTGTSWRTDTQYF. In nucleotides, the CDR3 is TGTGCCAGCAGTACCGGGACTAGCTGGAGGACAGATACGCAGTATTTT.

The chain combines TRBV6-2 or TRBV6-3 with TRBJ2-4; TRBD1 is a possible D gene (6 bases). The CDR3 extends over 16 amino acids. The germline CDR1 and CDR2 sequences are MNHEY and SVGEGT. V was cut by 10 bases and J by 5 bases, with 24 bases left in between. This CDR3 is CATRPPPLAGENIQYF. CDR3 in DNA: TGTGCCACCCGTCCCCCCCCCCTGGCAGGGGAAAACATTCAGTACTTC.

The CDR3 nucleotides read TGTGCCAGCAGCGGACACTCCCCGGACACTGAAGCTTTCTTT. This codes for CASSGHSPDTEAFF. The chain uses TRBV6-1 and TRBJ1-1; maybe TRBD1 (5 bases). V lost 6 bases and J 3 bases, leaving 14 bases between the germline ends. CDR3 length: 14 residues. The germline V gene encodes CDR1 MNHNS and CDR2 SASEGT.

V usage is TRBV7-9 and J usage is TRBJ1-1; possible D gene TRBD1, 5 bases. The germline gives CDR1 SEHNR, CDR2 FQNEAQ (reference sequence). The CDR3 is made up of 16 amino acids. The V end lost 5 bases, the J end lost 1 base, and 17 bases lay between the germline ends. The CDR3 is CASSPRARGWNTEAFF. CDR3 sequence (DNA): TGTGCCAGCAGCCCCAGGGCCCGGGGCTGGAACACTGAAGCTTTCTTT.

The rearrangement uses TRBV5-4 and TRBJ2-3; possible D gene TRBD2, 5 bases. The CDR3 length is 15 residues. CDR1 SGHNT and CDR2 YYREEE come from the germline V gene (reference sequence). V was cut by 1 base and J by 4 bases, with 13 bases left in between. The CDR3 protein is CASSLRKGEADTQYF. In nucleotides, the CDR3 is TGTGCCAGCAGCTTGCGAAAGGGAGAGGCAGATACGCAGTATTTT.

This chain links TRBV6-5 with TRBJ2-2, with 14 bases aligning to TRBD2. The CDR3 is 18 amino acids. With V trimmed by 5 bases and J by 2 bases, 7 bases remained unmatched. Germline loops: CDR1 MNHEY, CDR2 SVGAGI. The CDR3 loop reads CASSPPGLAGANTGELFF. The CDR3 region has the DNA TGTGCCAGCAGTCCACCGGGACTAGCGGGGGCAAACACCGGGGAGCTGTTTTTT.

This clonotype was found once. The V and J genes are TRBV4-1 and TRBJ1-2; D is uncertain. Per the germline V gene, CDR1 is MGHRA and CDR2 is YSYEKL. The CDR3 length is 18 residues. V was pared by 0 bases and J by 1 base, with 18 bases between. Here the CDR3 reads CASSQESGRNTDNYGYTF. DNA for the CDR3: TGCGCCAGCAGCCAAGAATCTGGACGGAACACCGATAACTATGGCTACACCTTC.

Only a few counts were recorded for this clonotype. This rearrangement joins TRBV18 to TRBJ2-7, with D perhaps matching TRBD1 (6 bases). The germline V gene encodes CDR1 KGHSH and CDR2 LQKENI. V was trimmed by 4 bases and J by 2 bases, leaving 9 bases between them. The CDR3 has 13 amino acids. CDR3 amino acids: CASSLRDTYEQYF. The CDR3 DNA sequence: TGTGCCAGCTCACTCCGGGACACCTACGAGCAGTACTTC.

This clonotype was detected many times. CDR3 bases: TGCGCCAGCAGCCCTAGCGGGGGGGCCGGCACAGATACGCAGTATTTT. This gives the protein CASSPSGGAGTDTQYF. This chain joins TRBV5-1 and TRBJ2-3, with TRBD2 identical over 12 bases. The CDR3 consists of 16 residues. The V gene's germline CDR1 is SGHRS and CDR2 YFSETQ. Unmatched junction bases numbered 4, after V lost 4 bases and J lost 1 base.

The chain employs TRBV4-2 and TRBJ2-3; D tentatively fits TRBD1 or TRBD2 (5 bases each). In germline, CDR1 is LGHNA, CDR2 YNFKEQ. The CDR3 runs to 20 residues. The V gene lost 2 bases and the J gene lost 2 bases, with 26 bases spanning the gap. Written as DNA, the CDR3 is TGTGCCAGCAGCCAACGGGAACCGGGGCACTTTTTAATCCACACAGATACGCAGTATTTT. Translated: CASSQREPGHFLIHTDTQYF.

CDR3 coding DNA: TGCAGTGCTAGAGATTGGAGGGGGCCGGACAATGAGCAGTTCTTC. It encodes CSARDWRGPDNEQFF. V gene TRBV20-1 combines with J gene TRBJ2-1; the D gene is possibly TRBD1 (7 bases). The germline CDR1 and CDR2 sequences are DFQATT and SNEGSKA (reference sequence). CDR3 length: 15 residues. V was clipped by 0 bases and J by 5 bases, with 14 bases between them.

This clonotype was observed a single time. The chain combines TRBV29-1 with TRBJ1-1; D may be TRBD1 (5 bases). With 3 bases removed from V and 2 bases from J, the gap between germline ends came to 10 bases. Per the germline V gene, CDR1 is SQVTM and CDR2 is ANQGSEA. The length of the CDR3 is 13 residues. The CDR3 sequence: CSVEGHRNTEAFF. The CDR3 bases are TGCAGCGTTGAGGGGCACCGAAACACTGAAGCTTTCTTT.

The gene calls are TRBV3-1 and TRBJ1-2; D is unresolved. Germline CDR1 and CDR2: LGHDT and YNNKEL (reference sequence). This CDR3 contains 16 residues. Trimming left V 1 base short and J 5 bases short, with 17 bases between. The CDR3 sequence: CASSQVDTYRGYGYTF. CDR3 sequence (DNA): TGTGCCAGCAGCCAAGTCGACACATACCGTGGTTATGGCTACACCTTC.

The rearrangement joins TRBV27 to TRBJ1-1, with TRBD1 identical over 8 bases. Germline trimming cut 5 bases from V and 7 bases from J; bases unmatched to any gene: 21. Germline CDR1 MNHEY, CDR2 SMNVEV (reference sequence). The CDR3 runs to 18 residues. The CDR3 bases are TGTGCCAGCAGTCCGGGGCCGGTGATGGGACAGGTAGGCCGTGAAGCTTTCTTT. It encodes CASSPGPVMGQVGREAFF.

This sequence joins TRBV20-1 and TRBJ2-1, with unresolved D. Germline V gene lookup returns CDR1 DFQATT and CDR2 SNEGSKA (reference sequence). The CDR3 is made up of 12 amino acids. V was shortened by 5 bases and J by 6 bases, with 11 bases between the two germline ends. DNA of the CDR3: TGCAGTGCTCCAGGCAGAATCAATGAGCAGTTCTTC. This sequence encodes CSAPGRINEQFF.